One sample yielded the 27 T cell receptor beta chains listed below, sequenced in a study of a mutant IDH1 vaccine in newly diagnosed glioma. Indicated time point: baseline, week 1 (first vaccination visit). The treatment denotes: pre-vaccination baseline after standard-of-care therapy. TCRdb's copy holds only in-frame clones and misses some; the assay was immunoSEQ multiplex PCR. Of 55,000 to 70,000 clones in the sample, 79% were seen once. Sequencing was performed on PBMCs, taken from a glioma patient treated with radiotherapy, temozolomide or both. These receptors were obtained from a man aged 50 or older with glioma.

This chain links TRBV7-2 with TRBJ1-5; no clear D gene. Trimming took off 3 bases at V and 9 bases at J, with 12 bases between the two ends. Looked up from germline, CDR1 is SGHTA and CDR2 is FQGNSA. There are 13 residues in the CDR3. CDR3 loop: CASSLGGVAPQHF. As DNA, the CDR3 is TGTGCCAGCAGCTTGGGTGGGGTAGCGCCCCAGCATTTT.

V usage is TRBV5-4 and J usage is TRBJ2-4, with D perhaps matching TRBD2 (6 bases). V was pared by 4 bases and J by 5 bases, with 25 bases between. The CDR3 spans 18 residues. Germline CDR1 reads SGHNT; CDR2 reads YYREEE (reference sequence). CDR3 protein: CASSRGRGNIGTQNIQYF. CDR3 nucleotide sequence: TGTGCCAGCAGCCGGGGACGGGGGAATATAGGAACCCAAAACATTCAGTACTTC.

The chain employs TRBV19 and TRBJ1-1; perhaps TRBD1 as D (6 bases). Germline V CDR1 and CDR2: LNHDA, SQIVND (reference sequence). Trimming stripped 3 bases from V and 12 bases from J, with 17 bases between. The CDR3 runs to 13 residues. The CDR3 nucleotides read TGTGCCAGTAGTATTACAGGGATAGGAGGAACTTTCTTT. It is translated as CASSITGIGGTFF.

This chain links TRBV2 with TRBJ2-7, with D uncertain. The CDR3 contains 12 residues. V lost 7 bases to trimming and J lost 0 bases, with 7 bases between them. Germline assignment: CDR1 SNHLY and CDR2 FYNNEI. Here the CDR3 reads CASKQSSYEQYF. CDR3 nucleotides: TGTGCCAGCAAACAGTCCTCCTACGAGCAGTACTTC.

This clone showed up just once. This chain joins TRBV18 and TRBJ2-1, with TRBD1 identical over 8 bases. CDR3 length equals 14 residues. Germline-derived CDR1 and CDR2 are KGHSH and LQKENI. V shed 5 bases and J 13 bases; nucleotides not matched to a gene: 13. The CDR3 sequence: CASSANRQGTGQFF. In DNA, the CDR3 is TGTGCCAGCTCAGCCAATAGACAGGGGACCGGACAGTTCTTC.

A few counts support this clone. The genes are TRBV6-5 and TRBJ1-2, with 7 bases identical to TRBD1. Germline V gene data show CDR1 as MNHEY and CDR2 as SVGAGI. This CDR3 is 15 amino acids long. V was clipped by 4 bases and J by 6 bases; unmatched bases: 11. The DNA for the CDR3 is TGTGCCAGCAGTTCCCAACAGGGGCGAGAGGATGGCTACACCTTC. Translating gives CASSSQQGREDGYTF.

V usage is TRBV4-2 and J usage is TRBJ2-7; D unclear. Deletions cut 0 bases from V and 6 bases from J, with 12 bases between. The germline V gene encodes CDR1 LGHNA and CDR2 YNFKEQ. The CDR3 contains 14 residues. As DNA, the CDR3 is TGTGCCAGCAGCCAAGATGCGGCCTTGCTCGAGCAGTACTTC. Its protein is CASSQDAALLEQYF.

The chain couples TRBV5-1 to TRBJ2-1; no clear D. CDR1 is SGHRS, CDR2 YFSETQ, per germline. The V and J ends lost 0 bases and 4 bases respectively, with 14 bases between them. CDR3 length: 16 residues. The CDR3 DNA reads TGCGCCAGCAGCTTGGCGGAGCGCCGCACATACAATGAGCAGTTCTTC. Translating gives CASSLAERRTYNEQFF.

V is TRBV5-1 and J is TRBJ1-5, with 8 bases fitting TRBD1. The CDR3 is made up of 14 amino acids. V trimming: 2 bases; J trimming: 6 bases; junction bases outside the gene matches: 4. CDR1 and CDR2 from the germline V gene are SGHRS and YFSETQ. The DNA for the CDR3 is TGCGCCAGCAGCTTTGCAGGGGGCGGTCAGCCCCAGCATTTT. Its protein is CASSFAGGGQPQHF.

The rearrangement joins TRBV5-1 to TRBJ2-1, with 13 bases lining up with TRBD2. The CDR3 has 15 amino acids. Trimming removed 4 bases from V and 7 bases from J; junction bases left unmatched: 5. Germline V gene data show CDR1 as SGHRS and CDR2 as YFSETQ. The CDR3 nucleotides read TGCGCCAGCAGCCCCTCGACTAGCGGGGGGAATGAGCAGTTCTTC. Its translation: CASSPSTSGGNEQFF.

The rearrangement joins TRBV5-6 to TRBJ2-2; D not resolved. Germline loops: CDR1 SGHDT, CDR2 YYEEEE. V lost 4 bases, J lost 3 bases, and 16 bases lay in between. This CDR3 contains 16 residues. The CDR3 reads CASSGLVGTDTGELFF. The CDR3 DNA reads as TGTGCCAGCAGCGGATTAGTTGGCACGGACACCGGGGAGCTGTTTTTT.

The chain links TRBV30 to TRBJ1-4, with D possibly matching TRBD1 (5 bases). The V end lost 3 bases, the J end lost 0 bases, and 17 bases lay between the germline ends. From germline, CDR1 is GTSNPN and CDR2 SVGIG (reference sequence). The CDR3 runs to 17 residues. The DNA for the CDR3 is TGTGCCTGGAGCGGATTAGGGGCCGGGGCAACTAATGAAAAACTGTTTTTT. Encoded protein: CAWSGLGAGATNEKLFF.

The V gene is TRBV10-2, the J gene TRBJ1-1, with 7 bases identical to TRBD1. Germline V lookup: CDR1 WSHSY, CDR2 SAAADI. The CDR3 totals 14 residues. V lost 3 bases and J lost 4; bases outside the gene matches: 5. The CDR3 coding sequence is TGCGCCAGCAGTGATACTACAGGGGTCACTGAAGCTTTCTTT. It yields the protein CASSDTTGVTEAFF.

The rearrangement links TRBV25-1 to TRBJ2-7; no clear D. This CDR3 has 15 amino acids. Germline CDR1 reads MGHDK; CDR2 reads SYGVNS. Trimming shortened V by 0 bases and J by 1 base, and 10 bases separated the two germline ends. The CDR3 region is CASSEYTPDSYEQYF. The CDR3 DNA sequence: TGTGCCAGCAGTGAATATACGCCAGATTCCTACGAGCAGTACTTC.

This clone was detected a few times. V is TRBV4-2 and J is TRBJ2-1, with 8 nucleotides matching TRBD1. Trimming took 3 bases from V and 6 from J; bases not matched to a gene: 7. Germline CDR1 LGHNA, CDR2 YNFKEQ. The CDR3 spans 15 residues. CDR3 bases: TGTGCCAGCAGCCAGCCGGGACAGGCATCCAATGAGCAGTTCTTC. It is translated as CASSQPGQASNEQFF.

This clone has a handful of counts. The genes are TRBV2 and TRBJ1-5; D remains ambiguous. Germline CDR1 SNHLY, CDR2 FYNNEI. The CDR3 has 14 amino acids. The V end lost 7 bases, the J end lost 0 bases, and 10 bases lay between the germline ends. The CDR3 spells CASKATDSNQPQHF. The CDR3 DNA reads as TGTGCCAGCAAGGCTACTGATAGCAATCAGCCCCAGCATTTT.

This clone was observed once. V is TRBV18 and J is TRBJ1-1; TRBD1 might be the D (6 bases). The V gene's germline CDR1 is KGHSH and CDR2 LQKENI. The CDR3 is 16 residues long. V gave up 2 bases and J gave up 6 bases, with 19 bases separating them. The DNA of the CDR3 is TGTGCCAGCTCACCAAGGGACCGGGACATGGCCCCTGAAGCTTTCTTT. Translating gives CASSPRDRDMAPEAFF.

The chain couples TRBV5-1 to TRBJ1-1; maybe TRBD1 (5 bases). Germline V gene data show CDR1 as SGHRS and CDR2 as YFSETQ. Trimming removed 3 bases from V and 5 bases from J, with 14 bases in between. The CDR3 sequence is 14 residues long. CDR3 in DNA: TGCGCCAGCAGCTCGCAGCTTCAGGGTACTGAAGCTTTCTTT. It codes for CASSSQLQGTEAFF.

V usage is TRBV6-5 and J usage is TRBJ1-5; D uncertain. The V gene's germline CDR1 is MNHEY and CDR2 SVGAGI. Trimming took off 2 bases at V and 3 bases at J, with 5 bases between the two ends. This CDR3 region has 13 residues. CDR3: CASSYGFNQPQHF. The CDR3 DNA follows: TGTGCCAGCAGTTACGGGTTCAATCAGCCCCAGCATTTT.

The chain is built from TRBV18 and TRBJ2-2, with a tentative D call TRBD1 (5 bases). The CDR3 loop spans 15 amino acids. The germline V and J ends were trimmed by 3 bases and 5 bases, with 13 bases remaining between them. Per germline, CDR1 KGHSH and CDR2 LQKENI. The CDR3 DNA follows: TGTGCCAGCTCACCGCGGCAGGGTCGGACCGGGGAGCTGTTTTTT. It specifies CASSPRQGRTGELFF.

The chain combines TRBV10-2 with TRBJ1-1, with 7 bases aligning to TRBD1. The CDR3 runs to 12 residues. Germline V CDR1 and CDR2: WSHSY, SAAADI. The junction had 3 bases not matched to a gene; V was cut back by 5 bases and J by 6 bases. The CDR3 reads CASSWDSAEAFF. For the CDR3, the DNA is TGCGCCAGCAGTTGGGACAGTGCTGAAGCTTTCTTT.

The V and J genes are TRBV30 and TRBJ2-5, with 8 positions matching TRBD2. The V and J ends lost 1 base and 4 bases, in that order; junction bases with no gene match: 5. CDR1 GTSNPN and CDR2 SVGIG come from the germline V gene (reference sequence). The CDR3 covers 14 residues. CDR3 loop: CAWSGAGGRETQYF. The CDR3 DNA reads TGTGCCTGGAGTGGGGCGGGGGGCAGAGAGACCCAGTACTTC.

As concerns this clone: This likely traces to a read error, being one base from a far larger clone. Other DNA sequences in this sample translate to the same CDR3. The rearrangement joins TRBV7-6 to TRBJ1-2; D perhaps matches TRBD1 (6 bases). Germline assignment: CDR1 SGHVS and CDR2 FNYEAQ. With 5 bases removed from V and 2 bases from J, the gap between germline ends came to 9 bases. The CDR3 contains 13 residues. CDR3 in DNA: TGTGCCAGCAGCCCGACAGGAAACTATGGCTACACCTTC. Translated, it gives CASSPTGNYGYTF.

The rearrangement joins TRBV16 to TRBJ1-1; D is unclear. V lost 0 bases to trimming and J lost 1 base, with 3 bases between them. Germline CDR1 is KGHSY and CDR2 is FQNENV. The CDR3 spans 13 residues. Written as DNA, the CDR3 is TGTGCCAGCAGCCAATCCAGGAACACTGAAGCTTTCTTT. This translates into CASSQSRNTEAFF.

The CDR3 nucleotides read TGCGCCAGCAGCCAAGATCCGCGGGGGGACACTGAAGCTTTCTTT. It yields the protein CASSQDPRGDTEAFF. The chain uses TRBV4-1 and TRBJ1-1; tentative D call: TRBD1 (5 bases). CDR1 and CDR2 (germline): MGHRA, YSYEKL. The CDR3 has 15 residues. V dropped 0 bases and J dropped 3 bases, with 11 bases sitting between them.

The CDR3 reads CASSPSLTGGFGNQPQHF. The DNA of the CDR3 is TGTGCCAGCTCACCTTCCCTAACAGGGGGGTTCGGCAATCAGCCCCAGCATTTT. The genes are TRBV18 and TRBJ1-5; TRBD1 aligns across 8 bases. The germline gives CDR1 KGHSH, CDR2 LQKENI. The CDR3 length is 18 residues. V lost 3 bases to trimming and J lost 2 bases; unmatched junction nucleotides: 12.

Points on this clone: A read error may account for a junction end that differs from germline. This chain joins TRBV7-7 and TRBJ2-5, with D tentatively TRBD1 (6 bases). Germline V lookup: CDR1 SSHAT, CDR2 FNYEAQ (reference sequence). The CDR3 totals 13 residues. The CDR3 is CASSPDRQETQYF. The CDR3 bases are TGTGCTAGCAGCCCGGACAGACAAGAGACCCAGTACTTC.